This T cell receptor beta chain emerged from a study of cytomegalovirus exposure and HLA in healthy donors. The PCR was carried out with 60 Vbeta primers and 13 Jbeta primers. The table came from immunoSEQ multiplex PCR; TCRdb's copy has only in-frame clones and leaves some out. Here the sample spans 90,000 to 150,000 clones, over 75% being singletons. From germline, CDR1 is SGDLS and CDR2 YYNGEE. This CDR3 region has 16 residues. Trimming took off 2 bases at V and 1 base at J, with 12 bases between the two ends. The clonotype originates from a woman between 18 and 30 years old in good health and CMV-seronegative. This chain connects TRBV9 to TRBJ1-4, with D maybe TRBD1 (6 bases). The sample consisted of PBMCs. Here the CDR3 reads CASSVGHKGTNEKLFF. For the CDR3, the DNA is TGTGCCAGCAGCGTGGGACACAAGGGAACTAATGAAAAACTGTTTTTT.